Shown below are 10 T cell receptor beta chains from a single sample sequenced in a study of blood T cell repertoires in COVID-19. Sequencing used immunoSEQ multiplex PCR; TCRdb keeps in-frame clones, though not all of them. The data contain about 410,000 clones, about nine tenths of them singletons. The sequencing input was peripheral blood. The receptor source for this set is a woman in her forties with COVID-19, enrolled during active disease.

The gene calls are TRBV27 and TRBJ2-5, with 7 bases that match TRBD1. The CDR3 contains 13 residues. Trimming at V came to 6 bases and at J to 1 base, leaving 2 bases not matched to a gene. Germline loops: CDR1 MNHEY, CDR2 SMNVEV (reference sequence). CDR3 nucleotides: TGTGCCAGCAGGGGACAGTTCCAAGAGACCCAGTACTTC. Its protein product is CASRGQFQETQYF.

The genes are TRBV2 and TRBJ1-1, with TRBD1 identical over 8 bases. The germline V gene has CDR1 SNHLY and CDR2 FYNNEI. The CDR3 extends over 13 amino acids. The V segment lost 7 bases and the J segment 6 bases; nucleotides outside the gene matches: 7. CDR3 nucleotides: TGTGCCAGCACCCTGGACAGGGCCGCTGAAGCTTTCTTT. Protein sequence: CASTLDRAAEAFF.

The rearrangement uses TRBV29-1 and TRBJ2-2; D may be TRBD1 (6 bases). The CDR3 contains 16 residues. The V gene's germline CDR1 is SQVTM and CDR2 ANQGSEA. V gave up 4 bases and J gave up 1 base, with 16 bases separating them. The CDR3, as DNA: TGCAGCGTTGCTCCAGGGGACGGTCTGAACACCGGGGAGCTGTTTTTT. Translated: CSVAPGDGLNTGELFF.

The J gene is TRBJ1-6, the V gene TRBV19; TRBD1 might be the D (5 bases). The CDR3 is 16 amino acids. The germline V and J ends were trimmed by 7 bases and 8 bases, with 21 bases remaining between them. The V gene's germline CDR1 is LNHDA and CDR2 SQIVND (reference sequence). The CDR3: CASTFSNPGNDSPLHF. The CDR3, as DNA: TGTGCCAGTACGTTCTCTAACCCAGGGAATGATTCACCCCTCCACTTT.

The chain carries TRBV11-3 and TRBJ1-1; D ambiguous. The V end lost 5 bases, the J end lost 3 bases, and 10 bases lay between the germline ends. Germline CDR1 SGHNT, CDR2 YENEEA. The CDR3 is made up of 13 amino acids. CDR3 region: CASSQTSYTEAFF. The CDR3 region has the DNA TGTGCCAGCAGCCAGACATCATACACTGAAGCTTTCTTT.

This rearrangement joins TRBV5-1 to TRBJ2-7; D perhaps matches TRBD2 (5 bases). Germline lookup yields CDR1 SGHRS and CDR2 YFSETQ. V was pared by 4 bases and J by 3 bases, with 14 bases between. This CDR3 region has 14 residues. CDR3: CASSRTPEDYEQYF. Written as DNA, the CDR3 is TGCGCCAGCAGCCGGACTCCCGAGGACTACGAGCAGTACTTC. The full variable domain, rest sourced from reference TRBV5-1 and TRBJ2-7, is KAGVTQTPRYLIKTRGQQVTLSCSPISGHRSVSWYQQTPGQGLQFLFEYFSETQRNKGNFPGRFSGRQFSNSRSEMNVSTLELGDSALYLCASSRTPEDYEQYFGPGTRLTVT.

The J gene is TRBJ2-7, the V gene TRBV7-9, with 7 bases that match TRBD1. The CDR3 has 16 amino acids. With 4 bases clipped from V and 0 bases from J, the junction kept 9 bases outside the gene matches. CDR1 SEHNR and CDR2 FQNEAQ come from the germline V gene (reference sequence). CDR3 coding DNA: TGTGCCAGCAGCTCCCCCTGGACAGGCGGCTCCTACGAGCAGTACTTC. It translates to CASSSPWTGGSYEQYF. Supplemented by reference TRBV7-9 and TRBJ2-7, the full variable domain reads DTGVSQNPRHKITKRGQNVTFRCDPISEHNRLYWYRQTLGQGPEFLTYFQNEAQLEKSRLLSDRFSAERPKGSFSTLEIQRTEQGDSAMYLCASSSPWTGGSYEQYFGPGTRLTVT.

The CDR3 DNA follows: TGTGCCAGCAGTCCCACGACAGAAGGGGAGACCCAGTACTTC. The encoded protein is CASSPTTEGETQYF. The rearrangement joins TRBV27 to TRBJ2-5, with D maybe TRBD1 (5 bases). The germline V gene encodes CDR1 MNHEY and CDR2 SMNVEV (reference sequence). Trimming shortened V by 5 bases and J by 5 bases, and 15 bases separated the two germline ends. This CDR3 comprises 14 residues.

The chain uses TRBV7-2 and TRBJ2-6; TRBD2 is a possible D gene (5 bases). The V end lost 4 bases, the J end lost 4 bases, and 17 bases lay between the germline ends. The V gene's germline CDR1 is SGHTA and CDR2 FQGNSA. The CDR3 totals 17 residues. The CDR3 region has the DNA TGTGCCAGCAGCTCACGAGGCGGAGGCTCCGGGGCCAACGTCCTGACTTTC. Protein product: CASSSRGGGSGANVLTF.

The chain joins TRBV19 to TRBJ1-1, with D possibly TRBD1 on 5 matching bases. Germline values: CDR1 LNHDA, CDR2 SQIVND (reference sequence). Trimming cost V 10 bases and J 5 bases, with 17 bases left between them. The CDR3 runs to 13 residues. This CDR3 reads CATTREGVTEAFF. The CDR3 DNA is TGTGCCACGACCAGGGAAGGGGTAACTGAAGCTTTCTTT.